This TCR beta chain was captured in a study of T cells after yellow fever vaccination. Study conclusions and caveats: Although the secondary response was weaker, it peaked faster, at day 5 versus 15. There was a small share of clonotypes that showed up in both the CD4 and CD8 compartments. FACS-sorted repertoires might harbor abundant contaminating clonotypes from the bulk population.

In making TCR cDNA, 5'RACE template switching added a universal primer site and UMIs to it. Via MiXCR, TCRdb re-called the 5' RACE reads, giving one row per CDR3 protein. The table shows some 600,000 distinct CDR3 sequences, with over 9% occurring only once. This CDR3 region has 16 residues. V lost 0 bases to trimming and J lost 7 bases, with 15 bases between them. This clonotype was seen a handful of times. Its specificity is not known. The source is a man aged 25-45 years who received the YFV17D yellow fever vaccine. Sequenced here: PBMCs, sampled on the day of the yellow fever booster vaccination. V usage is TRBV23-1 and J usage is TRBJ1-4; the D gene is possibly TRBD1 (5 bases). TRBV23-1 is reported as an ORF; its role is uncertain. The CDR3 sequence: CASSQSRGGRLEKLFF. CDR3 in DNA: TGCGCCAGCAGTCAATCGAGGGGAGGAAGGCTTGAAAAACTGTTTTTT.